This T cell receptor (beta chain) appears in the sequencing data of a study of blood T cells in healthy people across ages (dated by TCRdb to the mid-2010s). About the study as a whole: In model experiments, template switching captured roughly one uniquely barcoded TCR beta cDNA molecule for every two T cells. To track age-related changes in TCR beta repertoire diversity, the study relied on deep sequencing normalized with unique cDNA molecular identifiers. Four age groups were formed from the donors: young (average about 15 years), middle-aged (just under 40), aged (roughly 56) and long-lived (about 80). The study analyzed two additional independent replicas of 1 million unique cDNA reads from the same blood draw for two donors, one aged 18 to 29 and one aged 80 or older.

Only a few counts were recorded for this clonotype. No antigen is known for it. A junction end diverges from the germline sequence, so it may reflect a read error. Overall results and qualifications from the work: Total diversity estimates from one million sequenced T cells were considered lower bounds and underestimates. Compared with the aged group, more naive CD4+ T cells, fewer expanded clones and increased TCR diversity were shown by the long-lived group, suggesting age selection. The percentage of naive T cells measured by flow cytometry correlated strongly with observed TCR beta diversity. Conclusive comparison of naive and antigen-experienced compartments was prevented by the profiling of bulk unsorted PBMCs. Because donor CMV infection status was unknown, age-related changes in expanded clonotypes were potentially confounded. Observed TCR beta diversity per million T cells fell roughly linearly with age, and a significant reduction was already apparent by age around 40.

Systemically healthy Caucasian individuals from Russia, 35 to 50 in total and aged about 6 to 95 years, were included as donors. Around 10 milliliters of peripheral blood were collected from each donor into EDTA-treated Vacutainer tubes. Ficoll-Paque density-gradient centrifugation was used to isolate PBMCs, with at least 6.5 million per sample. Trizol reagent was used to extract total RNA from the PBMCs, yielding at least 6 micrograms per sample. For every donor, an aliquot of PBMCs went through flow cytometry to measure the percentages of naive CD45RAhigh/CD27high T cells. Library generation was performed with 5' RACE. Instrument used: Illumina HiSeq 2500. A second PCR of roughly 7 to 11 cycles was performed with a sample-barcoded 5' primer and a J-beta primer mix. A template-switch 5' adaptor carrying 12 random nucleotides introduced a unique molecular identifier onto each TCR beta cDNA molecule. At least 2.5 million CDR3-containing paired-end reads were obtained from each sample. The Mint cDNA synthesis kit, primed by a TRBC-specific oligonucleotide, was used to synthesize first-strand cDNA from all RNA. All cDNA was treated with uracil-DNA glycosylase and then went through a first 18-cycle PCR with the universal primers M1SS and BC2_uni_R. Under the source paper's analysis protocol: Normalization of each sample was performed by random selection of 1 million high-quality reads, each carrying a distinct molecular identifier. Instead of being binned into consensus sequences, reads that shared molecular identifiers were thrown out. MiTCR, run with a Q25 quality threshold and the strictest error-elimination algorithm, handled CDR3 identification, clonotype clustering and error correction. Lower-bound total TCR beta diversity was estimated with a nonparametric unseen species model using Euler transformation. TCRdb reran the public reads through fastp at Q25 and MiXCR, keeping productive beta chains. CDR3 protein sequences are deduplicated, and each keeps its most common genes and DNA. The V and J calls, along with clone size, are taken from TCRdb and not from the paper's own processing. Recorded for this sample are around 990,000 distinct CDR3 sequences; 20% to 25% of them occurred a single time. The ten largest clones add up to 0.65% to 0.75% of the sample.

This sample was shared with a second study, whose subject was T cells of mothers and their children. The other study reports the following: Donors were nine systemically healthy Caucasian individuals: three mothers and their six children. cDNA synthesis used all of the extracted RNA, with roughly 1.5 ug of RNA in each 15 ul reaction. In the second PCR, the M1S primer added sample barcodes and 2-4 random nucleotides. More than 8 million TCR beta CDR3 reads were obtained from each mother, and 2.5 million to 3 million reads were obtained from each child. TCR recombination output is similarly shaped by thymic selection in related and unrelated pairs, with a minor effect exerted by inherited differences. Related mother-child pairs always showed normalized repertoire overlap that was slightly higher than in unrelated mother-child pairs, though the difference was never significant. No persistent microchimeric T cell clones were detected, at a sensitivity of around 100 clones per million clonotypes. To look for features that set related mother-child pairs apart from unrelated individuals, the researchers ran deep NGS to compare the TCR beta repertoires of mothers and children. Mothers averaged around 40 +/- 4 years of age and children averaged around 10 +/- 4 years. After adapter ligation was performed with NEBNext reagents, the libraries were sequenced on an Illumina HiSeq 2000 with 100+100 nt paired-end reads. To avoid cross-contamination, the mother libraries and the child libraries were prepared a month apart and sequenced in separate runs. For each donor, between roughly 450,000 and 2,300,000 distinct TCR beta clonotypes were identified. Naive TCR beta clonotypes were estimated from low-frequency clonotypes matched to each donor's FACS-determined naive share, without sorting.

This receptor was taken from a girl aged 2 to 10 in good health. The sample consisted of blood.

The base sequence is TGTGCCGGCAGCCCAGGGAGGGCTGGGGCCAACGTCCTGACTTTC. Its protein product is CAGSPGRAGANVLTF. In this chain, TRBV7-9 is recombined with TRBJ2-6, and 7 junctional nucleotides match TRBD2. CDR1 SEHNR and CDR2 FQNEAQ were looked up in the germline V gene (reference sequence). Including cysteine and phenylalanine, the CDR3 has 15 amino acids. The only DNA kept is the CDR3, 45 bases in frame from the first base. The entire variable domain, with the stretches around the CDR3 drawn from the reference TRBV7-9 and TRBJ2-6 proteins, is DTGVSQNPRHKITKRGQNVTFRCDPISEHNRLYWYRQTLGQGPEFLTYFQNEAQLEKSRLLSDRFSAERPKGSFSTLEIQRTEQGDSAMYLCAGSPGRAGANVLTFGAGSRLTVL.